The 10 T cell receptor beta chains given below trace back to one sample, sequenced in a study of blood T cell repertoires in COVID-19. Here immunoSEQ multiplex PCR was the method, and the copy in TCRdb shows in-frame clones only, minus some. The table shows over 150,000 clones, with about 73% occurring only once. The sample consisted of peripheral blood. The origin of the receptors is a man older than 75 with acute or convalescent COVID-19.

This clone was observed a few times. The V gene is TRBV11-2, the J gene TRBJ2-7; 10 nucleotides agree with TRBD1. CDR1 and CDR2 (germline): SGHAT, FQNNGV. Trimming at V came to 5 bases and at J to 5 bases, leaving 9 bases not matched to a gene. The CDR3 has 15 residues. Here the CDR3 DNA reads TGTGCCAGCAGCCCATTAGTAGGGACAGGGGACGAGCAGTACTTC. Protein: CASSPLVGTGDEQYF. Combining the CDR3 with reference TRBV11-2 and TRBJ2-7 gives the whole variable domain EAGVAQSPRYKIIEKRQSVAFWCNPISGHATLYWYQQILGQGPKLLIQFQNNGVVDDSQLPKDRFSAERLKGVDSTLKIQPAKLEDSAVYLCASSPLVGTGDEQYFGPGTRLTVT.

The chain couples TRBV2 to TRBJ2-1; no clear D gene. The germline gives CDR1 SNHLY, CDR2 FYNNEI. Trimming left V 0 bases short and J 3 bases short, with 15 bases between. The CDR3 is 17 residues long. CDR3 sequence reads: CASSEALNRINYNEQFF. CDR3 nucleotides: TGTGCCAGCAGTGAAGCGCTGAACAGAATAAACTACAATGAGCAGTTCTTC.

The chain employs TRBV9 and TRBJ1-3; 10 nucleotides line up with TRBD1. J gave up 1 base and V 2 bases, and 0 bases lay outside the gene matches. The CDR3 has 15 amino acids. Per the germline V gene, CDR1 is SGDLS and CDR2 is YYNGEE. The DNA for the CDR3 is TGTGCCAGCAGCGTGGGACAGGGGTCTGGAAACACCATATATTTT. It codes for CASSVGQGSGNTIYF.

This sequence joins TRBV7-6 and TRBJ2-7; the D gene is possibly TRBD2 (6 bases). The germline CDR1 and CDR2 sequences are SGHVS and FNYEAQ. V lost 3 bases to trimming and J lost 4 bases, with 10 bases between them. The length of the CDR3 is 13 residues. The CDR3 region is CASSLGTGYEQYF. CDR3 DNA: TGTGCCAGCAGCTTGGGGACTGGGTACGAGCAGTACTTC.

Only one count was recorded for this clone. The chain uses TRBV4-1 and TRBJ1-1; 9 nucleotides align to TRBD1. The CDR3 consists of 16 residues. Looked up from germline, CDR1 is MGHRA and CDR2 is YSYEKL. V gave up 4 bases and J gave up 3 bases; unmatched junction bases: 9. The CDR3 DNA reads TGCGCCAGCAGCCCCTCCCGGACAGGGGTGGACACTGAAGCTTTCTTT. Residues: CASSPSRTGVDTEAFF.

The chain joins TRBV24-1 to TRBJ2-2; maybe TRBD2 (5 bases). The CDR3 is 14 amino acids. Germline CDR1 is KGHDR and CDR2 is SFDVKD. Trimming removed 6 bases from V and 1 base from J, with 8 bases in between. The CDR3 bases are TGTGCCACCAGTCGAGCGGAGAACACCGGGGAGCTGTTTTTT. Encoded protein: CATSRAENTGELFF.

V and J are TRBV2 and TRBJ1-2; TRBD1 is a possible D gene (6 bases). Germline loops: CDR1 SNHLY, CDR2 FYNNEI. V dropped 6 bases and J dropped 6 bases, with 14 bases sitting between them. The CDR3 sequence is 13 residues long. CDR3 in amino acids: CASSLQGNHGYTF. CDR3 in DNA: TGTGCCAGCAGCTTACAGGGAAACCATGGCTACACCTTC.

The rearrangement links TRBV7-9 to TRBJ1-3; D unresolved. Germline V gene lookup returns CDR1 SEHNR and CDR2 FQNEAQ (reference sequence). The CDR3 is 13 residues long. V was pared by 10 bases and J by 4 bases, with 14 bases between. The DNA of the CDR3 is TGTGCCATCCGCTCCGGTTTCGGAAACACCATATATTTT. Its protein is CAIRSGFGNTIYF.

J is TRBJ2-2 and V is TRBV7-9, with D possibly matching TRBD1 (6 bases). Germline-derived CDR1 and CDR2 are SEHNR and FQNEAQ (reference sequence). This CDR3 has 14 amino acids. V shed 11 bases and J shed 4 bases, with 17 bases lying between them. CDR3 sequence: CAGDRTSGTGELFF. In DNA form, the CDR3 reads TGTGCCGGTGACAGGACCTCGGGCACCGGGGAGCTGTTTTTT.

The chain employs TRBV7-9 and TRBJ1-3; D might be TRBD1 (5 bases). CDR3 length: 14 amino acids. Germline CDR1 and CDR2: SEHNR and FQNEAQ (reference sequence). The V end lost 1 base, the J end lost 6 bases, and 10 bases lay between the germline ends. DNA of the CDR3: TGTGCCAGCAGCTTAGTGGGGCGTCCAAACACCATATATTTT. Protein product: CASSLVGRPNTIYF.